This T cell receptor beta chain emerged from a study of immune evolution from preneoplasia to lung adenocarcinoma. The data were produced by immunoSEQ multiplex PCR, yet TCRdb's version contains in-frame clones alone and is incomplete. The sample yields 20,000 to 25,000 clones, approximately 75% seen once. The CDR3 has 16 amino acids. Germline V gene data show CDR1 as SEHNR and CDR2 as FQNEAQ (reference sequence). Note on this clone: An end of the junction differs from the germline gene, which may be a read error.

This receptor was taken from a person aged 55-75 years with lung adenocarcinoma. The chain recombines TRBV7-9 with TRBJ2-2; 9 bases line up with TRBD1. Sequenced sample: FFPE invasive lung adenocarcinoma tissue. CDR3 coding DNA: TGTGCCAGCAGCTTGGGACCACAGGGGGCTGCTGGGGAGCTATTTTTT. This translates into CASSLGPQGAAGELFF.